This is a list of T cell receptor beta chains from one sample in a study of blood T cell repertoires in COVID-19. The method was immunoSEQ multiplex PCR; TCRdb's version includes in-frame clones alone and lacks a portion of them. The table lists about 140,000 clones, almost 80% of them singletons. What was sequenced was PBMCs or T cells enriched from blood (not recorded which). Every receptor here comes from a woman aged 45-65 years who had recovered from COVID-19. CDR3s include the opening cysteine and the closing phenylalanine or tryptophan. Fields, in order: CDR3 DNA, CDR3 protein, J gene, V gene, D gene, clone size. D genes are given only for firm matches. Clone size appears in some rows only: once, few, many, or a class for an expanded clone.

DNA: TGCGCCAGCAGTGAGGGTAGGGACTACTATGGCTACACCTTC
CDR3: CASSEGRDYYGYTF
J: TRBJ1-2
V: TRBV10-2
D: -
size: -

DNA: TGTGCCAGCAGTGAATACGGGGGGAATCAGCCCCAGCATTTT
CDR3: CASSEYGGNQPQHF
J: TRBJ1-5
V: TRBV25-1
D: -
size: few

DNA: TGTGCTAGTGGTATTACAGGGGTAACCCTGGGCCCCAAGAACACCGGGGAGCTGTTTTTT
CDR3: CASGITGVTLGPKNTGELFF
J: TRBJ2-2
V: TRBV12-5
D: TRBD1
size: -

DNA: TGTGCCAGCAGCTTAACTAGTTCCCCAGATACGCAGTATTTT
CDR3: CASSLTSSPDTQYF
J: TRBJ2-3
V: TRBV7-3
D: -
size: once

DNA: TGTGCCAGTAGTGAGGCGGGGACGGACACTGAAGCTTTCTTT
CDR3: CASSEAGTDTEAFF
J: TRBJ1-1
V: TRBV19
D: -
size: -

DNA: TGCGCCAGCAGCTTGGCCTTGACAGGGGGCACCGGGGAGCTGTTTTTT
CDR3: CASSLALTGGTGELFF
J: TRBJ2-2
V: TRBV5-1
D: TRBD1
size: few

DNA: TGTGCCCATCAGCCGGGTACTAATTCACCCCTCCACTTT
CDR3: CAHQPGTNSPLHF
J: TRBJ1-6
V: TRBV30
D: -
size: -

DNA: TGTGCCACCAGTGACTCGGGAGGGGCGGGGGCCCGGGAGCAGTTCTTC
CDR3: CATSDSGGAGAREQFF
J: TRBJ2-1
V: TRBV24-1
D: TRBD2
size: -

DNA: TGTGCCTGGAGTCGGGAGGGCGCAGATACGCAGTATTTT
CDR3: CAWSREGADTQYF
J: TRBJ2-3
V: TRBV30
D: TRBD2
size: -

DNA: TGTGCCAGCAGCTCTTCGGACAGGATGAACACTGAAGCTTTCTTT
CDR3: CASSSSDRMNTEAFF
J: TRBJ1-1
V: TRBV13
D: TRBD1
size: -

DNA: TGCGCCAGCAGCCAAGATCGGGTTCGGGTCAGCAATCAGCCCCAGCATTTT
CDR3: CASSQDRVRVSNQPQHF
J: TRBJ1-5
V: TRBV4-1
D: -
size: -

DNA: TGTGCCAGCAGGAGCGGGAGTGGCCTCACCGAGCAGTACTTC
CDR3: CASRSGSGLTEQYF
J: TRBJ2-7
V: TRBV2
D: TRBD2
size: -

DNA: TGTGCCAGCAGCTTAGTCCCCGGGGGCACTGAAGCTTTCTTT
CDR3: CASSLVPGGTEAFF
J: TRBJ1-1
V: TRBV11-1
D: -
size: -

DNA: TGTGCCAGCAGCTTAGCGGGGGGCTATCAGCCCCAGCATTTT
CDR3: CASSLAGGYQPQHF
J: TRBJ1-5
V: TRBV11-2
D: -
size: -

DNA: TGTGCCAGCAGCCTAGGTACTAGCGGGAGGGCCGACCAAGAGACCCAGTACTTC
CDR3: CASSLGTSGRADQETQYF
J: TRBJ2-5
V: TRBV7-9
D: TRBD2
size: -

DNA: TGCGCCAGCAGCTTGGTGTGGGACAGGAGGTCCTATAATTCACCCCTCCACTTT
CDR3: CASSLVWDRRSYNSPLHF
J: TRBJ1-6
V: TRBV5-1
D: TRBD1
size: -

DNA: TGTGCCATCAGTGAGTTTGGACAGGGTACCAGGGAGCTGTTTTTT
CDR3: CAISEFGQGTRELFF
J: TRBJ2-2
V: TRBV10-3
D: TRBD1
size: -

DNA: TGTGCCAGCAGTTTCATTATGTCCGGGACTAGCGGGAGCGGGAAGTTCTTC
CDR3: CASSFIMSGTSGSGKFF
J: TRBJ2-1
V: TRBV28
D: TRBD2
size: few

DNA: TGTGCCAGCAGCACCACCGGGACAGGGTCGGGGGAGCAGTACTTC
CDR3: CASSTTGTGSGEQYF
J: TRBJ2-7
V: TRBV11-2
D: TRBD1
size: -

DNA: TGTGCCAGCAGTTACGCAGGGGATATCTATGGCTACACCTTC
CDR3: CASSYAGDIYGYTF
J: TRBJ1-2
V: TRBV6-6
D: -
size: -

DNA: TGTGCCACCTTTGAGCAGTTCTTC
CDR3: CATFEQFF
J: TRBJ2-1
V: TRBV7-3
D: -
size: -

DNA: TGCAGCGTCCCGGACAGGGCAGATGGCTACACCTTC
CDR3: CSVPDRADGYTF
J: TRBJ1-2
V: TRBV29-1
D: TRBD1
size: -

DNA: TGTGCCAGCAGCTTGGGGCAGTATAGCAATCAGCCCCAGCATTTT
CDR3: CASSLGQYSNQPQHF
J: TRBJ1-5
V: TRBV5-8
D: -
size: -

DNA: TGCAGCGTTGAAGGTAACGACAGCACGGAGGAGCAGTACTTC
CDR3: CSVEGNDSTEEQYF
J: TRBJ2-7
V: TRBV29-1
D: -
size: -

DNA: TGTGCTAGTGGTTTGGATCTAGCGGGGACGGGCAGTAATGAGCAGTTCTTC
CDR3: CASGLDLAGTGSNEQFF
J: TRBJ2-1
V: TRBV12-5
D: TRBD2
size: -

DNA: TGCGCCAGCAGCCCTGGAGGCGGAGAAGAAAAACTGTTTTTT
CDR3: CASSPGGGEEKLFF
J: TRBJ1-4
V: TRBV5-1
D: -
size: few

DNA: TGTGCCAGCAGTGTAGAGACAGGGGAAGCTTTCTTT
CDR3: CASSVETGEAFF
J: TRBJ1-1
V: TRBV25-1
D: TRBD1
size: few

DNA: TGCGCCAGCAGCTTGGGTGGACAGGGGTGGCGTCGGTCCTATAATTCACCCCTCCACTTT
CDR3: CASSLGGQGWRRSYNSPLHF
J: TRBJ1-6
V: TRBV5-1
D: TRBD1
size: -

DNA: TGTGCCAGCAGTCGCCCCCCCAGGGGGAAAGGGGCCAACGTCCTGACTTTC
CDR3: CASSRPPRGKGANVLTF
J: TRBJ2-6
V: TRBV27
D: TRBD1
size: -

DNA: TGTGCCAGCTCACCACCGGGGCAGGGGGGCACTGAAGCTTTCTTT
CDR3: CASSPPGQGGTEAFF
J: TRBJ1-1
V: TRBV18
D: TRBD1
size: -

DNA: TGTGCCAGCAGCAGGGACAGGGCAGGCTACACCTTC
CDR3: CASSRDRAGYTF
J: TRBJ1-2
V: TRBV12-3/TRBV12-4
D: TRBD1
size: -

DNA: TGTGCCACCCAAGAGGACACTGAAGCTTTCTTT
CDR3: CATQEDTEAFF
J: TRBJ1-1
V: TRBV2
D: -
size: few

DNA: TGTGCCTCCGGGGGGGGAGTGGTGTACAATGAGCAGTTCTTC
CDR3: CASGGGVVYNEQFF
J: TRBJ2-1
V: TRBV3-1/TRBV3-2
D: TRBD2
size: many

DNA: TGTGCCACCAGTGATGGGGGGATAGGCACCGGGGAGCTGTTTTTT
CDR3: CATSDGGIGTGELFF
J: TRBJ2-2
V: TRBV24-1
D: -
size: many

DNA: TGTGCCAGCAGCCAAGATAGCCTAGCGAAAGTCGGGGAGCTGTTTTTT
CDR3: CASSQDSLAKVGELFF
J: TRBJ2-2
V: TRBV3-1/TRBV3-2
D: -
size: -

DNA: TGTGCCAGCAGTTTATCGGGACTAGCGGTTGAGACCCAGTACTTC
CDR3: CASSLSGLAVETQYF
J: TRBJ2-5
V: TRBV27
D: TRBD2
size: -

DNA: TGTGCCAGTAGTATCCCCTCTACAGGGAACTATGGCTACACCTTC
CDR3: CASSIPSTGNYGYTF
J: TRBJ1-2
V: TRBV19
D: -
size: -

DNA: TGTGCCATCAGTGAGAACAGGGTAAATGAGCAGTTCTTC
CDR3: CAISENRVNEQFF
J: TRBJ2-1
V: TRBV10-3
D: -
size: -

DNA: TGTGCCAGCAGCCAAGGTTCGGCAGGTACGAACACTGAAGCTTTCTTT
CDR3: CASSQGSAGTNTEAFF
J: TRBJ1-1
V: TRBV14
D: -
size: -

DNA: TGTGCCTGGAGTGCGGGGGGGCCAGAGACCCAGTACTTC
CDR3: CAWSAGGPETQYF
J: TRBJ2-5
V: TRBV30
D: TRBD2
size: -

DNA: TGTGCCAGCAGCTTAGGCGGCAGGGGGCACGATGAGCAGTTCTTC
CDR3: CASSLGGRGHDEQFF
J: TRBJ2-1
V: TRBV7-2
D: TRBD1
size: -

DNA: TGTGCCAGCAGAATAGCGGGAGGGCCGGTGGAGACCCAGTACTTC
CDR3: CASRIAGGPVETQYF
J: TRBJ2-5
V: TRBV5-4
D: TRBD2
size: -

DNA: TGTGCCAGCAGCACTCGGACGGAGGGGCATGGCTACACCTTC
CDR3: CASSTRTEGHGYTF
J: TRBJ1-2
V: TRBV6-5
D: -
size: -

DNA: TGCGCCAGGTGGAGTGGACAGGGGGTGGTCATTCAGTACTTC
CDR3: CARWSGQGVVIQYF
J: TRBJ2-4
V: TRBV5-1
D: TRBD1
size: -